This T cell receptor beta chain was observed in a study of T cell repertoires in cytomegalovirus infection. Study context: Selected CMV epitopes included recently identified HLA-C-restricted ones as well as well-studied HLA-B-restricted ones. A matching HLA type, together with CMV infection, was signaled by public TCR beta signatures.

The V and J ends lost 5 bases and 3 bases respectively, with 17 bases between them. The CDR3 has 15 amino acids. The germline V gene encodes CDR1 SGHVT and CDR2 SQSDAQ. As regards this clonotype: Antigen specificity is unknown.

TCRdb reanalysed the reads using MiXCR and keeps one entry per CDR3 protein. The sample comprises about 270,000 distinct CDR3 sequences, 22% of which are singletons, and about 21% rests with the top ten. This chain connects TRBV7-4 to TRBJ2-7, with D perhaps assigned TRBD1 or TRBD2 (6 bases each). This sample comprised cultured PBMCs, obtained from culture after CMV antigen stimulation. This receptor was obtained from a human donor in good health (CMV status not recorded). Some clones in this sample may be carry-over from other donors' samples. The CDR3 sequence is CASSPRDTLGYEQYF. CDR3 bases: TGTGCCAGCAGCCCGCGGGACACCCTAGGCTACGAGCAGTACTTC.